These 9 T cell receptor beta chains were all obtained from the same sample, sequenced in a study of blood T cell repertoires in COVID-19. Generated by immunoSEQ multiplex PCR, the TCRdb table keeps only in-frame clones and is missing some. The repertoire includes about 140,000 clones, roughly 83% of them detected once, and roughly 5% sits in the top ten. The sequenced sample consisted of PBMCs or T cells enriched from blood (not recorded which). The receptors shown here come from a man between 65 and 85 years old who had been exposed to COVID-19.

The chain recombines TRBV19 with TRBJ1-1; no reliable D call. Per the germline V gene, CDR1 is LNHDA and CDR2 is SQIVND (reference sequence). The CDR3 loop spans 13 amino acids. Trimming stripped 5 bases from V and 0 bases from J, with 7 bases between. The DNA for the CDR3 is TGTGCCAGTAGTTTGTTTATGAACACTGAAGCTTTCTTT. Translating gives CASSLFMNTEAFF.

Note on this clone: This same CDR3 is encoded by further DNA sequences in the sample. J is TRBJ1-1 and V is TRBV9; possibly TRBD1 for D (5 bases). V was trimmed by 4 bases and J by 1 base, leaving 8 bases between them. This CDR3 contains 13 residues. From germline, CDR1 is SGDLS and CDR2 YYNGEE. The CDR3 spells CASSFGQNTEAFF. The CDR3, as DNA: TGTGCCAGCAGCTTTGGACAGAACACTGAAGCTTTCTTT.

This clone has a handful of counts. The chain combines TRBV18 with TRBJ2-4; 9 bases match TRBD1. Germline-derived CDR1 and CDR2 are KGHSH and LQKENI. The CDR3 length is 19 residues. V shed 2 bases and J 4 bases; nucleotides not matched to a gene: 15. As DNA, the CDR3 is TGTGCCAGCTCACCAGGGATTGGGACAGGGAAGGTTGAGAAAAACATTCAGTACTTC. Translated: CASSPGIGTGKVEKNIQYF.

The J gene is TRBJ1-2, the V gene TRBV28; D unclear. This CDR3 has 13 amino acids. V lost 5 bases, J lost 8 bases, and 15 bases lay in between. Germline V CDR1 and CDR2: MDHEN, SYDVKM. The CDR3 sequence is CASSERGKRGYTF. The CDR3 nucleotides read TGTGCCAGCAGTGAACGAGGAAAGAGAGGCTACACCTTC.

The CDR3 sequence is CASSYTRDEQYF. CDR3 in DNA: TGTGCCAGCAGTTACACCAGGGACGAGCAGTACTTC. V and J are TRBV6-2 or TRBV6-3 and TRBJ2-7, with a weak D call TRBD1 (5 bases). Per the germline V gene, CDR1 is MNHEY and CDR2 is SVGEGT. V shed 2 bases and J shed 5 bases, with 7 bases lying between them. CDR3 length: 12 amino acids.

The CDR3: CASIRTIQGGGANVLTF. CDR3 DNA sequence: TGTGCCAGCATTCGAACGATCCAGGGCGGTGGGGCCAACGTCCTGACTTTC. The chain recombines TRBV6-6 with TRBJ2-6; TRBD1 might be the D (5 bases). The germline V gene encodes CDR1 MNHNY and CDR2 SVGAGI (reference sequence). This CDR3 spans 17 amino acids. The V and J ends lost 7 bases and 3 bases respectively, with 19 bases between them.

This chain connects TRBV7-9 to TRBJ2-2; D is possibly TRBD2 (5 bases). There are 13 residues in the CDR3. CDR1 is SEHNR, CDR2 FQNEAQ, per germline (reference sequence). The V and J ends lost 5 bases and 6 bases respectively, with 10 bases between them. CDR3 in amino acids: CASSHTGSGELFF. CDR3 sequence (DNA): TGTGCCAGCAGCCACACGGGGTCCGGGGAGCTGTTTTTT.

The rearrangement uses TRBV5-1 and TRBJ2-1; 8 nucleotides line up with TRBD2. CDR1 is SGHRS and CDR2 is YFSETQ in the germline V gene. V lost 1 base, J lost 7 bases, and 13 bases stayed unmatched. The CDR3 covers 17 residues. The CDR3 DNA follows: TGCGCCAGCAGCTTGTTTGAGCGGGGGAGAATAGGGAATGAGCAGTTCTTC. Translating it yields CASSLFERGRIGNEQFF.

The chain is built from TRBV6-5 and TRBJ1-4, with D possibly TRBD1 on 6 matching bases. V was trimmed by 7 bases and J by 7 bases, leaving 19 bases between them. CDR3 length equals 15 residues. CDR1 and CDR2 (germline): MNHEY, SVGAGI. The CDR3 spells CASTSQGLKGEKLFF. The CDR3 DNA follows: TGTGCCAGCACGAGTCAGGGGTTGAAGGGTGAAAAACTGTTTTTT.